This T cell receptor (beta chain) was identified during a study of blood T cells in healthy people across ages. Then a second PCR, running roughly 7 to 11 cycles, was carried out with a sample-barcoded 5' primer and a J-beta primer mix. TCRdb reanalysed the 5' RACE reads using MiXCR and keeps one entry per CDR3 protein. The repertoire includes over 1,300,000 distinct CDR3 sequences, almost 60% of them detected once, and 5% to 7% sits in the top ten. Each sample yielded at least 6 million isolated PBMCs. The V gene's germline CDR1 is DFQATT and CDR2 SNEGSKA (reference sequence). The CDR3 extends over 13 amino acids. Deletions cut 5 bases from V and 2 bases from J, with 13 bases between. In the case of this clonotype: Its antigen is currently unknown.

Study results and limitations: Long-lived donors had more naive CD4+ cells and higher diversity than aged donors. Observed TCR beta diversity showed a strong correlation with the percentage of naive T cells as measured by flow cytometry.

This chain joins TRBV20-1 and TRBJ2-7; no clear D. This receptor was identified in a man between 18 and 35 years old in good health. The sequenced sample was blood. This chain's CDR3 is CSADRNGAYEQYF. The CDR3 DNA reads as TGCAGTGCTGATAGGAACGGAGCCTACGAGCAGTACTTC.